There are a few counts of the clone carrying this T cell receptor (beta chain). Its matching antigen is unknown. These data originate in a study of blood T cells in healthy people across ages. Study results and limitations: Measured against age, TCR beta diversity per million T cells decreased in a roughly linear manner. Diversity estimates from one million T cells were considered underestimates. Higher diversity, along with more naive CD4+ cells, distinguished long-lived donors from aged donors.

This CDR3 comprises 15 residues. CDR1 and CDR2 from the germline V gene are MDHEN and SYDVKM. J was trimmed by 1 base and V by 8 bases; bases with no gene match: 9. Peripheral blood samples of around 9.5 milliliters were drawn from each donor. Together with a sample-barcoded 5' primer, a J-beta primer mix was included in a second PCR lasting roughly 6 to 12 cycles. TCRdb ran MiXCR on the 5' RACE reads and lists one entry per CDR3 protein. In the table there are approximately 1,100,000 distinct CDR3 sequences, under 45% of which are singletons. Sequences were obtained from blood. The V call is TRBV28, the J call TRBJ2-3, with 7 bases that match TRBD2. This TCR was recovered from a woman aged 55 to 70 in good health. The CDR3 DNA reads as TGTGCCAGCCTCGGGGCGGGAGATCGCACAGATACGCAGTATTTT. Its translation: CASLGAGDRTDTQYF.